These 26 T cell receptor beta chains were sequenced from one sample in a study of cytomegalovirus exposure and HLA in healthy donors. Primers: 60 Vbeta forward and 13 Jbeta reverse. This table comes from immunoSEQ multiplex PCR, and its TCRdb copy is limited to in-frame clones, with some not included. The sample has 100,000 or so clones; the top ten hold 3% to 4%. Material: PBMCs. These receptors were collected from a young woman in good health and CMV-seronegative.

V usage is TRBV5-1 and J usage is TRBJ2-5, with 8 bases identical to TRBD2. This CDR3 is 17 amino acids long. Germline V gene lookup returns CDR1 SGHRS and CDR2 YFSETQ. With V trimmed by 2 bases and J by 0 bases, 9 bases remained unmatched. The CDR3 DNA sequence: TGCGCCAGCAGCTTAAGGTCCCAGCGGGAGTACCAAGAGACCCAGTACTTC. Encoded protein: CASSLRSQREYQETQYF.

This chain connects TRBV4-1 to TRBJ1-2, with TRBD1 matching over 10 bases. This CDR3 has 17 residues. With 4 bases clipped from V and 0 bases from J, the junction kept 8 bases outside the gene matches. CDR1 and CDR2 (germline): MGHRA, YSYEKL. The CDR3 reads CASSRPRTGGANYGYTF. The CDR3 nucleotides read TGCGCCAGCAGCCGGCCCCGGACAGGGGGAGCTAACTATGGCTACACCTTC.

CDR3 loop: CASSGGTGYNYGYTF. The DNA for the CDR3 is TGTGCCAGCAGTGGAGGGACAGGGTATAACTATGGCTACACCTTC. The genes are TRBV28 and TRBJ1-2, with 9 bases that match TRBD1. Germline V gene sequence: CDR1 MDHEN, CDR2 SYDVKM. V gave up 5 bases and J gave up 1 base; unmatched junction bases: 5. This CDR3 is 15 amino acids long.

The chain links TRBV10-3 to TRBJ1-1, with TRBD1 matching 7 bases. CDR1 and CDR2 (germline): ENHRY, SYGVKD. The J segment lost 1 base and the V segment lost 3 bases, leaving 17 bases of the junction unmatched. The CDR3 contains 19 residues. Here the CDR3 reads CAISDFDRELRGGNTEAFF. DNA for the CDR3: TGTGCCATCAGTGATTTTGACAGGGAACTCCGGGGGGGGAACACTGAAGCTTTCTTT.

The CDR3 is CASSASRQYEQYF. The CDR3 DNA reads TGTGCCAGCAGTGCATCCCGACAGTACGAGCAGTACTTC. The J gene is TRBJ2-5, the V gene TRBV6-1; tentatively, D is TRBD1 (5 bases). The J call may be mistaken, given a closer DNA end match to TRBJ2-7. CDR1 and CDR2 (germline): MNHNS, SASEGT. This CDR3 has 13 amino acids.

The V gene is TRBV15, the J gene TRBJ2-1; D call uncertain. Germline V gene sequence: CDR1 LNHNV, CDR2 YYDKDF (reference sequence). V gave up 3 bases and J gave up 14 bases, with 17 bases separating them. The CDR3 contains 13 residues. The CDR3 region has the DNA TGTGCCACCAGCAGGCCATCCGCCAGTGTTGAGTTCTTC. The encoded protein is CATSRPSASVEFF.

The chain carries TRBV18 and TRBJ2-5; D perhaps matches TRBD1 (5 bases). Germline V gene lookup returns CDR1 KGHSH and CDR2 LQKENI. V gave up 0 bases and J gave up 2 bases, with 10 bases separating them. CDR3 length equals 15 residues. The CDR3 bases are TGTGCCAGCTCACCACCGCGGCAGGGTCAAGAGACCCAGTACTTC. Translating gives CASSPPRQGQETQYF. Complete variable domain (other parts from reference TRBV18 and TRBJ2-5): NAGVMQNPRHLVRRRGQEARLRCSPMKGHSHVYWYRQLPEEGLKFMVYLQKENIIDESGMPKERFSAEFPKEGPSILRIQQVVRGDSAAYFCASSPPRQGQETQYFGPGTRLLVL.

The chain uses TRBV5-4 and TRBJ1-1; weak D call: TRBD1 (5 bases). The length of the CDR3 is 13 residues. The V end lost 7 bases, the J end lost 4 bases, and 14 bases lay between the germline ends. Germline V gene data show CDR1 as SGHNT and CDR2 as YYREEE (reference sequence). The CDR3 sequence is CASSGTEPTEAFF. CDR3 DNA sequence: TGTGCCAGCTCCGGGACTGAACCCACTGAAGCTTTCTTT.

The chain joins TRBV7-6 to TRBJ1-6, with D tentatively TRBD1 (5 bases). V lost 5 bases and J lost 14, with 13 bases in between. CDR3 size: 12 residues. Germline V gives CDR1 SGHVS, CDR2 FNYEAQ. Here the CDR3 DNA reads TGTGCCAGCAGCCTGCGACGGGGGGCCCTCCACTTT. It codes for CASSLRRGALHF. The whole variable domain, filled in from reference TRBV7-6 and TRBJ1-6, reads GAGVSQSPRYKVTKRGQDVALRCDPISGHVSLYWYRQALGQGPEFLTYFNYEAQQDKSGLPNDRFSAERPEGSISTLTIQRTEQRDSAMYRCASSLRRGALHFGNGTRLTVT.

With regard to this clone: One end of the junction does not line up with germline, which may come from a read error. The V call is TRBV5-1, the J call TRBJ2-3, with 8 bases that match TRBD1. The CDR3 sequence is 15 residues long. From germline, CDR1 is SGHRS and CDR2 YFSETQ. DNA for the CDR3: TGCACCAGCAGTGTGACAGGGGATCGGGCAGATACGCAGTATTTT. Translation gives CTSSVTGDRADTQYF.

This chain links TRBV9 with TRBJ2-4; D perhaps matches TRBD1 (7 bases). The CDR3 runs to 16 residues. From germline, CDR1 is SGDLS and CDR2 YYNGEE. Trimming stripped 0 bases from V and 3 bases from J, with 13 bases between. DNA of the CDR3: TGTGCCAGCAGCGTAGAGGAGGGGGCAGGCAAAAACATTCAGTACTTC. Amino acid sequence: CASSVEEGAGKNIQYF.

The rearrangement joins TRBV7-2 to TRBJ2-3; 7 positions match TRBD2. V shed 2 bases, J shed 1 base, and the junction held 3 bases outside the gene matches. Germline CDR1 is SGHTA and CDR2 is FQGNSA. There are 15 residues in the CDR3. DNA for the CDR3: TGTGCCAGCAGCTTACTCGCGGGGGGCACAGATACGCAGTATTTT. Translating it yields CASSLLAGGTDTQYF.

CDR3 sequence (DNA): TGTGCCAGCAGGGCCAACAGGGGGTCTAACTATGGCTACACCTTC. Protein product: CASRANRGSNYGYTF. The V call is TRBV7-2, the J call TRBJ1-2; 8 bases are a match to TRBD1. CDR3 length equals 15 residues. The germline V gene encodes CDR1 SGHTA and CDR2 FQGNSA. Losses at the gene ends were 6 bases for V and 0 bases for J; bases not matched to a gene: 6.

This chain joins TRBV29-1 and TRBJ1-2; D possibly corresponds to TRBD1 (5 bases). Trimming removed 0 bases from V and 4 bases from J, with 9 bases in between. This CDR3 is built from 13 residues. Germline CDR1 and CDR2: SQVTM and ANQGSEA. The CDR3 reads CSVEDQGTYGYTF. In DNA, the CDR3 is TGCAGCGTTGAAGATCAGGGCACCTATGGCTACACCTTC.

The V gene is TRBV6-5, the J gene TRBJ2-7, with a weak D call TRBD1 (6 bases). Trimming left V 0 bases short and J 5 bases short, with 14 bases between. The germline gives CDR1 MNHEY, CDR2 SVGAGI. The CDR3 loop spans 15 amino acids. Written as DNA, the CDR3 is TGTGCCAGCAGTTACTCCCCGGCAGGGGACCACGAGCAGTACTTC. It codes for CASSYSPAGDHEQYF.

V gene TRBV7-2 combines with J gene TRBJ2-1, with 12 bases lining up with TRBD2. Per germline, CDR1 SGHTA and CDR2 FQGNSA. V was clipped by 3 bases and J by 7 bases; unmatched bases: 4. The CDR3 totals 15 residues. Here the CDR3 reads CASSLTSGRVNEQFF. The DNA of the CDR3 is TGTGCCAGCAGCTTGACTAGCGGGAGAGTTAATGAGCAGTTCTTC.

The chain recombines TRBV6-5 with TRBJ1-6; D gene ambiguous. V dropped 6 bases and J dropped 13 bases, with 13 bases sitting between them. Looked up from germline, CDR1 is MNHEY and CDR2 is SVGAGI. The CDR3 is 12 residues long. The CDR3 DNA sequence: TGTGCCAGCAGGTCAAAGGTCGGGCCCCTCCACTTT. It yields the protein CASRSKVGPLHF.

Note on this clone: The junction departs from the called germline gene at one end, perhaps through a read error. This sequence joins TRBV5-1 and TRBJ1-4; D gene unclear. Germline CDR1 is SGHRS and CDR2 is YFSETQ. The CDR3 loop spans 15 amino acids. The CDR3 loop is CASSLGSVANEKLFF. The CDR3 nucleotides read TGCGCCAGCAGTTTGGGGTCGGTGGCTAATGAAAAACTGTTTTTT.

This rearrangement joins TRBV27 to TRBJ1-6; weak D call: TRBD1 (6 bases). Germline V CDR1 and CDR2: MNHEY, SMNVEV (reference sequence). The CDR3 extends over 14 amino acids. V shed 6 bases and J shed 6 bases, with 12 bases lying between them. In nucleotides, the CDR3 is TGTGCCAGCAGACCACAGGGTTCTAATTCACCCCTCCACTTT. Its protein product is CASRPQGSNSPLHF.

The rearrangement uses TRBV5-4 and TRBJ2-5; 9 bases are a match to TRBD2. Germline values: CDR1 SGHNT, CDR2 YYREEE (reference sequence). The CDR3 is 14 amino acids. With V trimmed by 6 bases and J by 5 bases, 8 bases remained unmatched. CDR3 in amino acids: CASTLSGSDETQYF. CDR3 DNA sequence: TGTGCCAGCACCCTTAGCGGGAGCGACGAGACCCAGTACTTC. Combining the CDR3 with reference TRBV5-4 and TRBJ2-5 gives the whole variable domain ETGVTQSPTHLIKTRGQQVTLRCSSQSGHNTVSWYQQALGQGPQFIFQYYREEENGRGNFPPRFSGLQFPNYSSELNVNALELDDSALYLCASTLSGSDETQYFGPGTRLLVL.

This sequence joins TRBV29-1 and TRBJ1-1; D is possibly TRBD1 (5 bases). The ends were cut back, 3 bases at V and 2 bases at J, with 10 bases in the middle. This CDR3 spans 13 amino acids. The germline gives CDR1 SQVTM, CDR2 ANQGSEA. CDR3 DNA: TGCAGCGTTGACAGGGCTATCAACACTGAAGCTTTCTTT. Its translation: CSVDRAINTEAFF.

The V call is TRBV4-1, the J call TRBJ2-3, with 8 bases aligning to TRBD1. This CDR3 spans 17 amino acids. Germline V gives CDR1 MGHRA, CDR2 YSYEKL. Trimming at V came to 6 bases and at J to 4 bases, leaving 15 bases not matched to a gene. In DNA form, the CDR3 reads TGCGCCAGCAGGGGTGGTAGGACAGGGCTTGGTGCAGATACGCAGTATTTT. Translation: CASRGGRTGLGADTQYF.

V usage is TRBV6-5 and J usage is TRBJ1-1; no reliable D call. Trimming pared 5 bases from V and 6 bases from J, leaving 7 bases between. The CDR3 spans 11 residues. The germline V gene has CDR1 MNHEY and CDR2 SVGAGI. The CDR3 loop reads CASSSGSEAFF. The CDR3 DNA sequence: TGTGCCAGCAGTAGTGGCTCTGAAGCTTTCTTT.

The chain couples TRBV6-1 to TRBJ1-1, with 9 bases identical to TRBD1. This CDR3 comprises 15 residues. The V gene end was trimmed by 3 bases and the J gene end by 3 bases; junction bases not matched to a gene: 5. Germline CDR1 and CDR2: MNHNS and SASEGT. As DNA, the CDR3 is TGTGCCAGCAGTGAGTGGACAGGGGCGGACACTGAAGCTTTCTTT. Its translation: CASSEWTGADTEAFF.

The gene calls are TRBV2 and TRBJ1-3; TRBD1 matches at 7 bases. Germline V gene sequence: CDR1 SNHLY, CDR2 FYNNEI. J gave up 0 bases and V 6 bases, and 8 bases lay outside the gene matches. This CDR3 has 16 residues. The CDR3: CASSPDRVLSGNTIYF. In nucleotides, the CDR3 is TGTGCCAGCAGCCCCGACAGGGTCCTCTCTGGAAACACCATATATTTT.

This chain links TRBV4-2 with TRBJ2-3; TRBD2 might be the D (5 bases). The germline V gene encodes CDR1 LGHNA and CDR2 YNFKEQ. V lost 1 base and J lost 1, with 9 bases in between. This CDR3 is 15 amino acids long. The CDR3 DNA sequence: TGTGCCAGCAGCCAAGCACGTAGCGGCACAGATACGCAGTATTTT. It yields the protein CASSQARSGTDTQYF.